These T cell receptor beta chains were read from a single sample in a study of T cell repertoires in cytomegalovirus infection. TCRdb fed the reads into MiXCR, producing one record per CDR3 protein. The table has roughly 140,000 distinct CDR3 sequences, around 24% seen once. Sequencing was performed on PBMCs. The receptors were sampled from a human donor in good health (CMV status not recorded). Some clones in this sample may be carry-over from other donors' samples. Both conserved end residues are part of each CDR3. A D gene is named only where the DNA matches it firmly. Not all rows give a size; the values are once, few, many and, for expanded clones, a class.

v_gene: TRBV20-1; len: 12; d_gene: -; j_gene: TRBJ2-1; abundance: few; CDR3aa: CSALPAPNEQFF; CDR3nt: TGCAGTGCTCTCCCAGCCCCCAATGAGCAGTTCTTC
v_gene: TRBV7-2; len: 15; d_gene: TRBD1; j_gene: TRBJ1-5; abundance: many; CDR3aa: CASSPGQTSNQPQHF; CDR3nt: TGTGCCAGCAGCCCGGGACAGACTAGCAATCAGCCCCAGCATTTT
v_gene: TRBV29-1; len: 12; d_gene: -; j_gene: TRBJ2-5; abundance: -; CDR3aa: CSVGEGVETQYF; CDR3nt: TGCAGCGTTGGCGAAGGGGTAGAGACCCAGTACTTC
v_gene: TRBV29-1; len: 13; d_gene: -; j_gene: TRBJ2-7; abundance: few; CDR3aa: CSVEGGGSYEQYF; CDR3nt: TGCAGCGTTGAAGGAGGGGGCTCCTACGAGCAGTACTTC
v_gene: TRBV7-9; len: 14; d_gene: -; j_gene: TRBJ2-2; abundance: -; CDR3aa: CASSLLQNTGELFF; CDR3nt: TGTGCCAGCAGCCTTTTACAGAACACCGGGGAGCTGTTTTTT
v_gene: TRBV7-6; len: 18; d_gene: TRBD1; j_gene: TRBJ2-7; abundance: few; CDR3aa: CASSLNPPRTGDLGEQYF; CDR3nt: TGTGCCAGCAGCTTAAACCCCCCCCGGACAGGGGATCTAGGCGAGCAGTACTTC
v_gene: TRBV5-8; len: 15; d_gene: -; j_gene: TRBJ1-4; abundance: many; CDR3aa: CASSAAGTALLGLFF; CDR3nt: TGTGCCAGCAGCGCCGCCGGGACCGCCCTTCTGGGACTGTTTTTT
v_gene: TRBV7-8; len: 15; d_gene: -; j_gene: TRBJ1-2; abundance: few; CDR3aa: CASSLSSGRGYGYTF; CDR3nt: TGTGCCAGCAGCTTAAGCTCAGGGCGGGGGTATGGCTACACCTTC
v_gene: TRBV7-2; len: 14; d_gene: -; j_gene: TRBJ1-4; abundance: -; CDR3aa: CASSPGRANEKLFF; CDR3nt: TGTGCCAGCAGCCCCGGGAGGGCTAATGAAAAACTGTTTTTT
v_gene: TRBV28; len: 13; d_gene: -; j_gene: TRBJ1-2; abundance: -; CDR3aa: CASSTGRSYGYTF; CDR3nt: TGTGCCAGCAGTACAGGGAGGTCCTATGGCTACACCTTC
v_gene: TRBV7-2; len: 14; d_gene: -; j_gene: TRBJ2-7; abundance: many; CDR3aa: CASIAGPSSYEQYF; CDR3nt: TGTGCCAGCATTGCTGGACCGAGCTCCTACGAGCAGTACTTC
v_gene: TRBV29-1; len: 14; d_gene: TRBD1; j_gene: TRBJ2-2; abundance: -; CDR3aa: CSVSGGVGTGELFF; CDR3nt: TGCAGCGTCTCAGGGGGCGTAGGGACCGGGGAGCTGTTTTTT
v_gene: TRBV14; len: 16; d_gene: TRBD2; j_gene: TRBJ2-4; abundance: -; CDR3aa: CASSNLRTSGINIQYF; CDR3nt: TGTGCCAGCAGCAACCTGAGGACTAGCGGGATTAACATTCAGTACTTC
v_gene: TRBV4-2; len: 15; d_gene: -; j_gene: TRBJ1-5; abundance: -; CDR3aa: CASSQVGREGQPQHF; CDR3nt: TGTGCCAGCAGCCAAGTAGGCAGGGAGGGTCAGCCCCAGCATTTT
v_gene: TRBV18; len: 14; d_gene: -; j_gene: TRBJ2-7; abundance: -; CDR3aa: CASSPLGSEYEQYF; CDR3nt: TGTGCCAGCTCACCATTAGGTAGCGAATACGAGCAGTACTTC
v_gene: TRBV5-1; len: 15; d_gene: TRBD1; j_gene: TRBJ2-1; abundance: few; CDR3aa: CASRDGTGTYNEQFF; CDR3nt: TGCGCCAGCAGAGATGGGACAGGTACCTACAATGAGCAGTTCTTC
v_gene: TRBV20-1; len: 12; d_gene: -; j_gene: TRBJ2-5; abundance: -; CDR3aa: CSASRWEETQYF; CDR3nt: TGCAGTGCTAGTCGTTGGGAAGAGACCCAGTACTTC
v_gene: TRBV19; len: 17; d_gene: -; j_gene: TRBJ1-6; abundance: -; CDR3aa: CASSPEGTFGYNSPLHF; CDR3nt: TGTGCCAGTAGTCCGGAAGGGACGTTCGGCTATAATTCACCCCTCCACTTT
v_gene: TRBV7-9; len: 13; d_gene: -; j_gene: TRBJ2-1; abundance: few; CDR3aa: CASSLWLNNEQFF; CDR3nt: TGTGCCAGCAGCTTATGGCTAAACAATGAGCAGTTCTTC
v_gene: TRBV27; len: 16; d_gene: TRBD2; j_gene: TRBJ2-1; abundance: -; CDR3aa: CASSSSYPGLNNEQFF; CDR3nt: TGTGCCAGCAGTTCTTCCTACCCGGGACTAAACAATGAGCAGTTCTTC
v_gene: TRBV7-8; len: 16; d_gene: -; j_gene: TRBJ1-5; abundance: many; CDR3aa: CASSSRGADRNQPQHF; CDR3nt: TGTGCCAGCAGCTCGCGAGGGGCCGATCGCAATCAGCCCCAGCATTTT
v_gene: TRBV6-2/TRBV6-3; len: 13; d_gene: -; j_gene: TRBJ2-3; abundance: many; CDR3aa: CASSPRLTDTQYF; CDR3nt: TGTGCCAGCAGCCCGAGACTGACAGATACGCAGTATTTT
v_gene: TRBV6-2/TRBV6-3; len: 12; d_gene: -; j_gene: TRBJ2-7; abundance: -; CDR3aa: CASSIHGGFEYF; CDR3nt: TGTGCCAGCAGTATCCACGGGGGTTTTGAGTACTTC
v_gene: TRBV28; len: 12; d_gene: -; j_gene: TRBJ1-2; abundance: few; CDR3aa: CASGVRTYGYTF; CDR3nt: TGTGCCAGCGGAGTCAGAACTTATGGCTACACCTTC
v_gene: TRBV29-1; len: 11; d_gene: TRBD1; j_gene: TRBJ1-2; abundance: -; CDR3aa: CSVAGGYGYTF; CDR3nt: TGCAGCGTTGCAGGGGGCTATGGCTACACCTTC
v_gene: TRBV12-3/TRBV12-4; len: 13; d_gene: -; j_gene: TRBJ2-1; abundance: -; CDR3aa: CASTLGAYNEQFF; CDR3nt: TGTGCCAGCACCCTGGGGGCCTACAATGAGCAGTTCTTC
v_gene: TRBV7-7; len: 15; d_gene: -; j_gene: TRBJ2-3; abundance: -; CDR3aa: CASSLSLVGGDTQYF; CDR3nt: TGTGCTAGCAGCTTAAGTCTAGTGGGCGGGGATACGCAGTATTTT
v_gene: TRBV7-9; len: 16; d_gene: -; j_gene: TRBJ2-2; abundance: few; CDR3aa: CASSLARGQPTGELFF; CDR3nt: TGTGCCAGCAGCTTAGCGAGAGGACAGCCCACCGGGGAGCTGTTTTTT
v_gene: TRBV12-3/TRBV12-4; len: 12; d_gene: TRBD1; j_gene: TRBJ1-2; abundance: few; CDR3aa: CASSLDRGGYTF; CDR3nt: TGTGCCAGCAGTTTAGACAGGGGTGGCTACACCTTC
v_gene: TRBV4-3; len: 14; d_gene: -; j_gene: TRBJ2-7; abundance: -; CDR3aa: CASSQAGEGYEQYF; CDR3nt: TGCGCCAGCAGCCAAGCGGGAGAAGGATACGAGCAGTACTTC
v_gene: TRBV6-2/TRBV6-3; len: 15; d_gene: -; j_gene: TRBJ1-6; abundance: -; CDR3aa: CASRPDRSYNSPLHF; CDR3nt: TGTGCCAGCAGACCGGACAGATCCTATAATTCACCCCTCCACTTT
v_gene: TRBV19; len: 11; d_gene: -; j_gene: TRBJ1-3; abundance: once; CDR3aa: CAGTLGDTIYF; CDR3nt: TGTGCCGGAACCCTGGGGGACACCATATATTTT
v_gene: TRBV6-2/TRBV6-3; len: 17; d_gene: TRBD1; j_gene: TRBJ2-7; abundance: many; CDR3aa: CASSYGGTRDRGGEQYF; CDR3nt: TGTGCCAGCAGTTACGGGGGGACCCGGGACAGGGGCGGCGAGCAGTACTTC
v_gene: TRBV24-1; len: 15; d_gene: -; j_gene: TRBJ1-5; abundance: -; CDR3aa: CATSEGGWDFQPQHF; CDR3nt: TGTGCCACCAGTGAGGGTGGTTGGGACTTTCAGCCCCAGCATTTT
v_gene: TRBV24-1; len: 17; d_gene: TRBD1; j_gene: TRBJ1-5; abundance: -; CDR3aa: CATSDSTGNPSNQPQHF; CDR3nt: TGTGCCACCAGTGATTCGACAGGGAACCCCTCCAATCAGCCCCAGCATTTT
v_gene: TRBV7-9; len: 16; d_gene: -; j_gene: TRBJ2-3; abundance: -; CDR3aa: CASSPRWSSSTDTQYF; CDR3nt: TGTGCCAGCAGCCCCCGGTGGTCCTCTAGCACAGATACGCAGTATTTT
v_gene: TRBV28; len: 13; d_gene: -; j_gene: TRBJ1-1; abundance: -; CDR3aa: CASSLQGDTEAFF; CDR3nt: TGTGCCAGCAGTCTACAGGGAGACACTGAAGCTTTCTTT
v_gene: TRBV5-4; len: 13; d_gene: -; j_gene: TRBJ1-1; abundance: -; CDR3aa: CASSLMGVTEAFF; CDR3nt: TGTGCCAGCAGCCTGATGGGGGTAACTGAAGCTTTCTTT
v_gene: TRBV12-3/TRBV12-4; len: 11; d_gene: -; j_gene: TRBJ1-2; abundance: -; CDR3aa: CASSFGGGYTF; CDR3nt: TGTGCCAGCAGTTTTGGTGGGGGCTACACCTTC
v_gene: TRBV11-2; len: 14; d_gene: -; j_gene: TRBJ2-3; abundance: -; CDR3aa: CASSLGPNADTQYF; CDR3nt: TGTGCCAGCAGCTTAGGGCCCAACGCAGATACGCAGTATTTT
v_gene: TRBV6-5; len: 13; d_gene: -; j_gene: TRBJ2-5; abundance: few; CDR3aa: CASSYWEGETQYF; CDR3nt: TGTGCCAGCAGTTACTGGGAAGGGGAGACCCAGTACTTC
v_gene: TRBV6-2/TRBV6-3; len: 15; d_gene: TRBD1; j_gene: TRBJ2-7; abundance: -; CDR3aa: CASSYSTGGEYEQYF; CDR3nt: TGTGCCAGCAGTTACTCGACAGGGGGCGAATACGAGCAGTACTTC
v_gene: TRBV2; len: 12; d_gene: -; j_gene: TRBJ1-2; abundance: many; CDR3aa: CASPPGVYGYTF; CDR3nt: TGTGCCAGCCCCCCAGGGGTCTATGGCTACACCTTC
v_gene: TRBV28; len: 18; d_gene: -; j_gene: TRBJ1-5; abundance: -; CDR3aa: CASSSRIPNRNSNQPQHF; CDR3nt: TGTGCCAGCAGTTCTCGAATTCCCAACCGCAATAGCAATCAGCCCCAGCATTTT
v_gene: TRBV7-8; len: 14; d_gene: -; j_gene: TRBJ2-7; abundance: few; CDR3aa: CASRTGTGYYEQYF; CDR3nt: TGTGCCAGCAGGACCGGGACTGGGTACTACGAGCAGTACTTC
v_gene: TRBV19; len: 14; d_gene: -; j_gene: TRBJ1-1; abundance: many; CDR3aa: CASSISQGGTEAFF; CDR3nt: TGTGCCAGTAGTATCTCACAGGGAGGCACTGAAGCTTTCTTT
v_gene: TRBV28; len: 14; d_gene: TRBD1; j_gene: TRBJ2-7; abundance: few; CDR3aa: CASSPYTGADEQYF; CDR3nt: TGTGCCAGCAGTCCCTATACAGGGGCAGACGAGCAGTACTTC
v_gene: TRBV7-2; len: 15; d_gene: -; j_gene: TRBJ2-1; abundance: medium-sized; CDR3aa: CASSSGQSSYNEQFF; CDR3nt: TGTGCCAGCAGCTCCGGACAGAGCTCCTACAATGAGCAGTTCTTC
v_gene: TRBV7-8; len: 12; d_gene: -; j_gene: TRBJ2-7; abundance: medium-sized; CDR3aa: CASSPRTYEQYF; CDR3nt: TGTGCCAGCAGCCCCCGGACCTACGAGCAGTACTTC
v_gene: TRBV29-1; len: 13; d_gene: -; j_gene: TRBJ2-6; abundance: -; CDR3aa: CSVGGAGANVLTF; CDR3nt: TGCAGCGTTGGGGGCGCCGGGGCCAACGTCCTGACTTTC
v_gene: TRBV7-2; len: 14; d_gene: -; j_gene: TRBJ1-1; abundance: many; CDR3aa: CASSPGPRDTEAFF; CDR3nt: TGTGCCAGCAGCCCGGGCCCGAGGGACACTGAAGCTTTCTTT
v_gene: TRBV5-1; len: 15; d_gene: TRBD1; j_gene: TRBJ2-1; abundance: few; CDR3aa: CASSRGQGPDNEQFF; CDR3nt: TGCGCCAGCAGCCGGGGACAGGGTCCTGACAATGAGCAGTTCTTC
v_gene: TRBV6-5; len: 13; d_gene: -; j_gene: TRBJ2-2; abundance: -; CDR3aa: CASRTGFTGELFF; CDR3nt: TGTGCCAGCAGGACAGGTTTTACCGGGGAGCTGTTTTTT
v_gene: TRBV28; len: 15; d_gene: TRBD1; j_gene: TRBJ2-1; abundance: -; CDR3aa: CASSLFGQGDNEQFF; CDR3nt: TGTGCCAGCAGTTTATTTGGACAGGGAGACAATGAGCAGTTCTTC
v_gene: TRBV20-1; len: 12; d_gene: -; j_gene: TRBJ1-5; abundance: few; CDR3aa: CSAQDGNQPQHF; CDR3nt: TGCAGTGCCCAAGATGGGAATCAGCCCCAGCATTTT